What follows are 12 T cell receptor beta chains derived from one specimen sequenced in a study of cytomegalovirus exposure and HLA in healthy donors. Using immunoSEQ multiplex PCR, the repertoire was profiled, and TCRdb retains in-frame clones only, with some absent. Counted here are tens of thousands of clones, 85% to 95% occurring once; the ten biggest clones make up more than 0.65%. Sequencing input: PBMCs. The origin of the receptors is a woman aged 18-29 years in good health and CMV-seronegative.

The genes are TRBV6-4 and TRBJ2-3; 11 nucleotides align to TRBD2. This CDR3 comprises 16 residues. Per the germline V gene, CDR1 is MRHNA and CDR2 is SNTAGT. With V trimmed by 3 bases and J by 2 bases, 4 bases remained unmatched. As DNA, the CDR3 is TGTGCCAGCAGTGAAGTAGCGGGGGGGCCCACAGATACGCAGTATTTT. The encoded protein is CASSEVAGGPTDTQYF.

The chain is built from TRBV7-2 and TRBJ2-7; TRBD1 aligns across 7 bases. CDR1 SGHTA and CDR2 FQGNSA come from the germline V gene. J was trimmed by 4 bases and V by 2 bases; bases with no gene match: 8. CDR3 size: 15 residues. CDR3 in amino acids: CASSLQTGLRYEQYF. The CDR3 region has the DNA TGTGCCAGCAGCTTACAGACAGGGCTCCGATACGAGCAGTACTTC.

The V gene is TRBV5-1, the J gene TRBJ2-1; TRBD2 agrees at 13 bases. Germline V gene lookup returns CDR1 SGHRS and CDR2 YFSETQ. V shed 3 bases and J 8 bases; nucleotides not matched to a gene: 8. The length of the CDR3 is 16 residues. The CDR3 DNA follows: TGCGCCAGCAGCTCGACTAGCGGGAGGACGGGAGATGAGCAGTTCTTC. Translated, it gives CASSSTSGRTGDEQFF.

This clone was observed once. DNA of the CDR3: TGTGCCAGCAGTTTCGGGGGGGCGCGAGAAAAACTGTTTTTT. This codes for CASSFGGAREKLFF. The V and J genes are TRBV28 and TRBJ1-4, with D maybe TRBD1 (6 bases). The CDR3 contains 14 residues. With 3 bases removed from V and 8 bases from J, the gap between germline ends came to 13 bases. Per the germline V gene, CDR1 is MDHEN and CDR2 is SYDVKM.

V usage is TRBV4-3 and J usage is TRBJ1-1; D unclear. V lost 4 bases, J lost 1 base, and 13 bases lay in between. This CDR3 is 15 amino acids long. Germline V gene sequence: CDR1 LGHNA, CDR2 YSLEER. The DNA of the CDR3 is TGCGCCAGCAGCCCCTTAAGTCAGTCGAACACTGAAGCTTTCTTT. This codes for CASSPLSQSNTEAFF.

The V gene is TRBV5-4, the J gene TRBJ1-2, with D possibly being TRBD1 (5 bases). Trimming stripped 3 bases from V and 4 bases from J, with 19 bases between. The CDR3 is made up of 16 amino acids. Germline assignment: CDR1 SGHNT and CDR2 YYREEE (reference sequence). The CDR3 reads CASSSGGTQGIYGYTF. The CDR3, as DNA: TGTGCCAGCAGCTCTGGTGGAACGCAGGGAATCTATGGCTACACCTTC.

V is TRBV15 and J is TRBJ1-5; possible D gene TRBD1, 5 bases. The CDR3 runs to 13 residues. Germline V CDR1 and CDR2: LNHNV, YYDKDF (reference sequence). Between the trimmed V and J ends, which lost 2 bases and 7 bases, there was a span of 9 bases. DNA of the CDR3: TGTGCCACCAGCAGACCAGGGAACCAGCCCCAGCATTTT. This sequence encodes CATSRPGNQPQHF.

The chain carries TRBV6-6 and TRBJ2-3; the D gene is possibly TRBD2 (5 bases). The CDR3 is made up of 14 amino acids. V was shortened by 2 bases and J by 4 bases, with 10 bases between the two germline ends. The V gene's germline CDR1 is MNHNY and CDR2 SVGAGI (reference sequence). In DNA form, the CDR3 reads TGTGCCAGCAGTTACCGGGGTAGCTCAGATACGCAGTATTTT. This encodes CASSYRGSSDTQYF.

This clone was picked up a small number of times. The chain employs TRBV5-4 and TRBJ2-7; 7 nucleotides line up with TRBD1. V shed 0 bases and J 7 bases; nucleotides not matched to a gene: 4. Looked up from germline, CDR1 is SGHNT and CDR2 is YYREEE (reference sequence). The CDR3 is 13 amino acids. In nucleotides, the CDR3 is TGTGCCAGCAGCTTGGAGGGGGCTGGGGAGCAGTACTTC. As protein: CASSLEGAGEQYF.

The chain uses TRBV15 and TRBJ2-1, with D unresolved. The CDR3 contains 13 residues. Germline V gene lookup returns CDR1 LNHNV and CDR2 YYDKDF (reference sequence). The V end lost 1 base, the J end lost 5 bases, and 6 bases lay between the germline ends. CDR3 DNA: TGTGCCACCAGCAGAGGAGGCGACAATGAGCAGTTCTTC. This codes for CATSRGGDNEQFF.

The rearrangement links TRBV9 to TRBJ1-5; D uncertain. Germline V gives CDR1 SGDLS, CDR2 YYNGEE. Trimming shortened V by 4 bases and J by 4 bases, and 18 bases separated the two germline ends. There are 16 residues in the CDR3. This CDR3 reads CASSPGSAGSNQPQHF. The CDR3 DNA follows: TGTGCCAGCAGCCCAGGCAGTGCGGGGTCGAATCAGCCCCAGCATTTT.

The chain is built from TRBV19 and TRBJ1-2; 8 nucleotides align to TRBD1. The germline V gene encodes CDR1 LNHDA and CDR2 SQIVND (reference sequence). The CDR3 has 14 amino acids. The trim removed 5 bases at V and 4 bases at J, leaving 6 bases unmatched. The CDR3 sequence: CASSRQGSGYGYTF. The CDR3 bases are TGTGCCAGTAGTCGACAGGGGTCGGGCTATGGCTACACCTTC.